This TCR beta chain derives from a study of blood T cell repertoires in COVID-19. The method was immunoSEQ multiplex PCR; TCRdb's version includes in-frame clones alone and lacks a portion of them. The table shows a few hundred thousand clones, with 80% to 90% occurring only once. The CDR3 contains 15 residues. Germline lookup yields CDR1 SGHTS and CDR2 YDEGEE. V lost 5 bases and J lost 3; bases outside the gene matches: 6. Clinical history reported by participants formed the basis on which cohorts were assigned. The source of this sequence is a man aged 25 to 45 who had recovered from COVID-19. The source material was PBMCs or T cells enriched from blood (not recorded which). J is TRBJ1-5 and V is TRBV5-8, with 9 bases lining up with TRBD1. CDR3: CASSSGTGNNQPQHF. The CDR3 DNA reads as TGTGCCAGCAGTTCCGGGACAGGGAACAATCAGCCCCAGCATTTT.